This TCR beta chain was documented in a study of CD8 T cells in Susac syndrome. This clonotype was seen once. V was clipped by 4 bases and J by 5 bases, with 25 bases between them. This CDR3 is 18 amino acids long. Germline values: CDR1 SGDLS, CDR2 YYNGEE. A quantity of about 0.5 to 1 ug RNA underwent reverse transcription using random hexamers. Across 54 Vbeta and 13 Jbeta, TCR beta CDR3 was amplified with immunoSEQ multiplex PCR. TCRdb re-derived calls from the immunoSEQ multiplex PCR reads in MiXCR, one entry per CDR3 protein. The table shows approximately 190,000 distinct CDR3 sequences, with 90% to 95% occurring only once.

The clonotype originates from a human donor with multiple sclerosis. The J gene is TRBJ2-1, the V gene TRBV9; D is perhaps TRBD1 (6 bases). The sample comprised CD4+ T cells from PBMCs. The CDR3 sequence is CASSPTQGHTDPNNEQFF. DNA for the CDR3: TGTGCCAGCAGCCCTACACAGGGCCATACGGACCCAAACAATGAGCAGTTCTTC.